These 8 T cell receptor beta chains originate from one sample sequenced in a study of blood T cell repertoires in COVID-19 (dated by TCRdb to the early 2020s). The library was prepared using the immunoSEQ multiplex PCR assay. In its TCRdb copy, this immuneACCESS table keeps in-frame sequences only and misses some clones. Where compared with another copy, unresolved V genes explain less than half of these, and the others have no known cause. Within this sample are about 88,000 clones, with 70% to 90% of them counted one time only. Together, the top ten hold about 3% of the sample. Input material: peripheral blood. These receptor sequences come from an elderly woman with acute or convalescent COVID-19.

The gene calls are TRBV5-4 and TRBJ2-3; 9 nucleotides match TRBD2. CDR3 length: 16 amino acids. V was pared by 5 bases and J by 4 bases, with 11 bases of the junction left unmatched. The V gene's germline CDR1 is SGHNT and CDR2 YYREEE (reference sequence). CDR3 sequence reads: CASRLRVSGGPDTQYF. CDR3 coding DNA: TGTGCCAGCAGACTTCGGGTTAGCGGGGGTCCAGATACGCAGTATTTT.

J is TRBJ2-2 and V is TRBV27; 7 nucleotides line up with TRBD1. Germline V gene sequence: CDR1 MNHEY, CDR2 SMNVEV (reference sequence). The J segment lost 3 bases and the V segment lost 6 bases, leaving 10 bases of the junction unmatched. The CDR3 has 16 amino acids. CDR3 region: CASRHTTGPYTGELFF. The CDR3 nucleotides are TGTGCCAGCAGACATACGACAGGGCCTTACACCGGGGAGCTGTTTTTT.

The chain is built from TRBV2 and TRBJ2-7; D is perhaps TRBD2 (6 bases). The V end lost 6 bases, the J end lost 7 bases, and 16 bases lay between the germline ends. The CDR3 runs 13 residues. CDR1 and CDR2 from the germline V gene are SNHLY and FYNNEI. CDR3 loop: CASREGLAGEQYF. DNA of the CDR3: TGTGCCAGCAGGGAGGGACTCGCTGGGGAGCAGTACTTC.

The chain recombines TRBV7-2 with TRBJ2-5; 8 bases align to TRBD2. The junction had 0 bases not matched to a gene; V was cut back by 5 bases and J by 4 bases. Germline-derived CDR1 and CDR2 are SGHTA and FQGNSA. The CDR3 length is 12 residues. CDR3 region: CASSAGGETQYF. CDR3 nucleotide sequence: TGTGCCAGCAGCGCGGGAGGAGAGACCCAGTACTTC.

V gene TRBV5-6 combines with J gene TRBJ1-3; D call uncertain. The CDR3 covers 16 residues. The V end was cut by 1 base, the J end by 0 bases, with 11 bases between. Germline V gene sequence: CDR1 SGHDT, CDR2 YYEEEE. Here the CDR3 reads CASSLSRRHSGNTIYF. The DNA of the CDR3 is TGTGCCAGCAGCTTGTCGCGCCGACACTCTGGAAACACCATATATTTT.

The chain couples TRBV19 to TRBJ2-3; 11 bases agree with TRBD2. J gave up 4 bases and V 6 bases, and 6 bases lay outside the gene matches. The CDR3 runs to 15 residues. The germline CDR1 and CDR2 sequences are LNHDA and SQIVND (reference sequence). For the CDR3, the DNA is TGTGCCAGTAGGGCTAGCGGGGGGCCCTCAGATACGCAGTATTTT. This encodes CASRASGGPSDTQYF. The full variable domain, its missing parts supplied by reference TRBV19 and TRBJ2-3, is DGGITQSPKYLFRKEGQNVTLSCEQNLNHDAMYWYRQDPGQGLRLIYYSQIVNDFQKGDIAEGYSVSREKKESFPLTVTSAQKNPTAFYLCASRASGGPSDTQYFGPGTRLTVL.

The rearrangement uses TRBV5-5 and TRBJ2-7, with TRBD1 matching over 8 bases. Germline V gene sequence: CDR1 SGHKS, CDR2 YYEKEE (reference sequence). J was trimmed by 9 bases and V by 0 bases; bases with no gene match: 14. The CDR3 runs 16 residues. The CDR3, as DNA: TGTGCCAGCAGCTTGGGAGGTGTCGGACAGGGTGGCGGGCAGTACTTC. This gives the protein CASSLGGVGQGGGQYF.

The J gene is TRBJ2-6, the V gene TRBV3-1 (or the pseudogene TRBV3-2); 8 bases match TRBD1. CDR3 length equals 20 residues. Per the germline V gene, CDR1 is LGHDT and CDR2 is YNNKEL (reference sequence). V was pared by 4 bases and J by 3 bases, with 17 bases of the junction left unmatched. CDR3 nucleotide sequence: TGTGCCAGCAGCCCTTACCCGTTGACAGGGGCCCAAATTGGGGCCAACGTCCTGACTTTC. Its protein product is CASSPYPLTGAQIGANVLTF.